This TCR beta chain was recorded in a study of cytomegalovirus exposure and HLA in healthy donors. In the study overall: As an earlier analysis found, about 190 million T cells yielded over 95 million unique TCR beta sequences.

The CDR3 spans 12 residues. V was shortened by 2 bases and J by 4 bases, with 6 bases between the two germline ends. Per germline, CDR1 SGHRS and CDR2 YFSETQ. PCR amplification relied on 60 Vbeta primers (plus 13 Jbeta primers). Sequencing was performed with immunoSEQ multiplex PCR; in TCRdb, only in-frame clones are kept and a portion is missing. Of over 150,000 clones in the sample, 81% were seen once. This clone was recorded once. Its specificity is unknown. General observations from the study: An assumption of roughly uniform sequencing depth across donors underlay the presence/absence analyses.

Material: PBMCs. The TCR originated in a woman aged 45-59 years in good health and CMV-seronegative. This chain joins TRBV5-1 and TRBJ1-1; perhaps TRBD1 as D (5 bases). The CDR3: CASSFTGTEAFF. The CDR3 DNA is TGCGCCAGCAGCTTTACAGGCACTGAAGCTTTCTTT.